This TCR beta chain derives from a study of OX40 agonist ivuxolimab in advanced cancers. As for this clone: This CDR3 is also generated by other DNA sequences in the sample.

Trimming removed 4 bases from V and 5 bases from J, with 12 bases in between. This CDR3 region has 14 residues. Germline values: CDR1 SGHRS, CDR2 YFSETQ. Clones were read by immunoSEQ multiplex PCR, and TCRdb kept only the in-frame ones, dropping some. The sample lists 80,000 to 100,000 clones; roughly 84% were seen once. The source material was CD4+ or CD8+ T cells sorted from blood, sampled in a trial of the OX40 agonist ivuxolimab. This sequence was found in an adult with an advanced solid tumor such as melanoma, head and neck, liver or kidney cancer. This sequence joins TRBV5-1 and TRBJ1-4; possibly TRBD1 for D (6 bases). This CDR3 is CASSLGQPNEKLFF. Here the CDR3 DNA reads TGCGCCAGCAGCCTCGGACAGCCCAATGAAAAACTGTTTTTT.